Listed below are T cell receptor beta chains from one sample, sequenced in a study of OX40 agonist ivuxolimab in advanced cancers. Using immunoSEQ multiplex PCR, the repertoire was profiled, and TCRdb retains in-frame clones only, with some absent. This sample carries tens of thousands of clones, about 89% of them seen once, and the ten largest clones take about 9%. This specimen was CD4+ or CD8+ T cells sorted from blood, taken in a trial of the OX40 agonist ivuxolimab. The source of these receptors is an adult with an advanced solid tumor such as melanoma, head and neck, liver or kidney cancer. The CDR3 runs from the conserved cysteine through the conserved F or W. D genes are given only for firm matches. Clone size is given for some rows only: seen once, a few or many times, or a class if the clone is expanded.

j_call clone_size v_call d_call cdr3_aa cdr3_nt
TRBJ1-1 - TRBV10-1 - CASSEFRDTEAFF TGCGCCAGCAGTGAGTTCAGGGACACTGAAGCTTTCTTT
TRBJ1-4 - TRBV4-1 - CASSQGGLGYEKLFF TGCGCCAGCAGCCAAGGTGGGCTTGGCTATGAAAAACTGTTTTTT
TRBJ2-7 - TRBV11-3 TRBD2 CASSLGGLGIEQYF TGTGCCAGCAGCTTAGGGGGACTAGGAATAGAGCAGTACTTC
TRBJ2-3 - TRBV27 - CASSLPGIGTDTQYF TGTGCCAGCAGTTTGCCAGGTATTGGCACAGATACGCAGTATTTT
TRBJ2-7 - TRBV4-2 TRBD1 CASSPEYRGLYEQYF TGTGCCAGCAGCCCAGAGTACAGGGGGCTGTACGAGCAGTACTTC
TRBJ1-1 once TRBV6-1 - CASIIPGARGTEAFF TGTGCCAGCATTATTCCGGGAGCTAGGGGGACTGAAGCTTTCTTT
TRBJ2-5 - TRBV19 - CASSKEGVETQYF TGTGCCAGTAGTAAAGAGGGTGTAGAGACCCAGTACTTC
TRBJ1-4 - TRBV7-9 - CASSLGQAAANEKLFF TGTGCCAGCAGCTTAGGGCAGGCAGCAGCGAATGAAAAACTGTTTTTT
TRBJ2-7 - TRBV5-6 TRBD2 CASSSKPGLQYEQYF TGTGCCAGCAGCTCAAAACCGGGACTACAGTACGAGCAGTACTTC
TRBJ1-2 few TRBV10-3 - CAIRDRQSHYTF TGTGCCATCAGAGACCGACAAAGTCACTACACCTTC
TRBJ2-3 - TRBV28 TRBD2 CASSSQTSGTDTQYF TGTGCCAGCAGTTCCCAGACTAGCGGGACAGATACGCAGTATTTT
TRBJ1-2 - TRBV11-2 - CASSPGTYGYTF TGTGCCAGCAGCCCCGGGACGTATGGCTACACCTTC
TRBJ1-5 few TRBV5-1 - CASSLAGQEGQPQHF TGCGCCAGCAGCTTGGCCGGGCAGGAGGGGCAGCCCCAGCATTTT
TRBJ2-7 - TRBV11-3 - CASSLAEKQYF TGTGCCAGCAGCTTAGCCGAGAAGCAGTACTTC
TRBJ2-7 - TRBV7-3 TRBD2 CASSFGLAGVISYEQYF TGTGCCAGCAGCTTTGGGCTAGCGGGCGTTATCTCCTACGAGCAGTACTTC
TRBJ1-2 - TRBV4-2 - CASSQRNYGYTF TGTGCCAGCAGTCAGAGGAACTATGGCTACACCTTC
TRBJ1-2 once TRBV30 - CAWARPLEGYTF TGTGCCTGGGCCCGGCCTCTGGAGGGCTACACCTTC
TRBJ2-7 once TRBV19 - CASSRLRGDEQYF TGTGCCAGTAGTCGTCTTAGGGGGGACGAGCAGTACTTC
TRBJ2-5 once TRBV28 - CASTPSVSATTQYF TGTGCCAGCACCCCAAGTGTATCTGCGACGACCCAGTACTTC
TRBJ2-1 - TRBV19 TRBD2 CASSLGGGLGSSYNEQFF TGTGCCAGTAGTCTGGGGGGAGGGCTAGGGAGCTCCTACAATGAGCAGTTCTTC
TRBJ2-5 - TRBV6-6 - CASSYVGEETQYF TGTGCCAGCAGTTACGTCGGGGAGGAGACCCAGTACTTC
TRBJ2-1 - TRBV7-3 TRBD2 CASSLTGTSPREQFF TGTGCCAGCAGCTTAACCGGGACTAGCCCTCGTGAGCAGTTCTTC
TRBJ1-6 - TRBV7-3 TRBD1 CASSSDRDEGSPLHF TGTGCCAGCAGCTCTGACAGGGACGAAGGTTCACCCCTCCACTTT
TRBJ1-1 - TRBV5-1 - CASSFHSRGNTEAFF TGCGCCAGCAGCTTCCATTCCAGGGGCAACACTGAAGCTTTCTTT
TRBJ2-7 once TRBV2 TRBD1 CASSESTGVYEQYF TGTGCCAGCAGTGAGTCGACAGGGGTCTACGAGCAGTACTTC
TRBJ1-1 - TRBV11-3 - CASSPLRRGTEAFF TGTGCCAGCAGTCCCCTCCGGAGAGGGACTGAAGCTTTCTTT
TRBJ1-5 - TRBV15 - CATSRDLGRGQPQHF TGTGCCACCAGCAGAGATCTGGGCAGGGGTCAGCCCCAGCATTTT
TRBJ2-7 - TRBV9 TRBD2 CASSGTGTSGEQYF TGTGCCAGCAGCGGCACCGGGACTAGCGGCGAGCAGTACTTC
TRBJ2-1 - TRBV4-1 TRBD2 CASSQDRDYPRNEQFF TGCGCCAGCAGCCAAGACCGGGACTACCCAAGGAATGAGCAGTTCTTC
TRBJ2-7 - TRBV6-5 TRBD1 CASSLDRGRYEQYF TGTGCCAGCAGTTTGGACAGGGGAAGGTACGAGCAGTACTTC
TRBJ2-3 - TRBV2 - CASSEASTQGRADTQYF TGTGCCAGCAGTGAAGCGTCGACTCAGGGGCGGGCAGATACGCAGTATTTT
TRBJ2-1 once TRBV27 TRBD2 CASSSKRELGNEQFF TGTGCCAGCAGTTCAAAGCGGGAGTTGGGCAATGAGCAGTTCTTC
TRBJ1-2 - TRBV7-3 TRBD1 CASSSGQGDYGYTF TGTGCCAGCAGCTCGGGACAGGGAGACTATGGCTACACCTTC
TRBJ1-2 - TRBV7-9 TRBD1 CASRLGSGQGGPYGYTF TGTGCCAGCAGATTGGGCTCGGGACAGGGGGGGCCCTATGGCTACACCTTC
TRBJ2-1 - TRBV4-1 - CASSQDPPTGFDEQFF TGCGCCAGCAGCCAAGATCCCCCTACAGGGTTCGATGAGCAGTTCTTC
TRBJ1-2 - TRBV19 - CASSIVARTVDGYTF TGTGCCAGTAGTATAGTCGCGCGGACAGTGGATGGCTACACCTTC
TRBJ2-7 - TRBV11-3 - CASSLAGEGSAYEQYF TGTGCCAGCAGCTTAGCGGGTGAGGGATCGGCCTACGAGCAGTACTTC